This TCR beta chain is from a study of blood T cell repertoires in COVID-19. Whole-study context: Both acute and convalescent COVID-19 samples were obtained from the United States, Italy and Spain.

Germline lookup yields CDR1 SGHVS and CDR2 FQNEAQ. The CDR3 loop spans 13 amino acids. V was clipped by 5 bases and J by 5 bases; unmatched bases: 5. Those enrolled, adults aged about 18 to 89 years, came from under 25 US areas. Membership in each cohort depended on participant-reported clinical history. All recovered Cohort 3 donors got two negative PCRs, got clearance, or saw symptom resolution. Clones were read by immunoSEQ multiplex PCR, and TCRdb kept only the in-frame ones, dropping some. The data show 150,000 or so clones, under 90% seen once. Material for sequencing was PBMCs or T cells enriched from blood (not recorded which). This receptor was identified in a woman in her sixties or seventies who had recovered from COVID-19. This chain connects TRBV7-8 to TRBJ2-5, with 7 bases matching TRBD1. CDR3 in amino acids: CASSTDRAETQYF. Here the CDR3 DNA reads TGTGCCAGCAGCACCGACAGGGCGGAGACCCAGTACTTC.